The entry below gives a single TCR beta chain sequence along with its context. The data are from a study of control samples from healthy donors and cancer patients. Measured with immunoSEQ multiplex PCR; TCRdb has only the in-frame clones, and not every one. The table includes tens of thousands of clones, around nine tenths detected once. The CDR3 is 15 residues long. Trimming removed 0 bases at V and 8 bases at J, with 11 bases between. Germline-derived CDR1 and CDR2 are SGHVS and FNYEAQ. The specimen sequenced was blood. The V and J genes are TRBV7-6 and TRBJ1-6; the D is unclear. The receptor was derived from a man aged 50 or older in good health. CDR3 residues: CASSLAGSGDSPLHF. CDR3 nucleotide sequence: TGTGCCAGCAGCTTAGCAGGGAGCGGCGATTCACCCCTCCACTTT.